The TCR beta chain described here comes from a study of CD8+ T cells in alopecia areata. Study-wide points: Tissue-resident alphabeta T cells belonging to normal skin likewise get sequenced within scalp specimens. Affected scalp, especially in alopecia totalis/universalis, had a higher clonality than normal scalp did. Patients shared TCRs less clearly than mice did, possibly owing to HLA.

PBMCs yielded sorted CD4+ and CD8+ T cells. Extraction and reverse transcription of RNA yielded cDNA as the sequencing template. Data came from immunoSEQ multiplex PCR; TCRdb stores just in-frame clones and leaves some out. The profile shows 150,000 or so clones, 55% of them singletons. Of note for this clone: As yet, its antigen is unknown.

CDR3 length: 15 residues. Germline-derived CDR1 and CDR2 are SNHLY and FYNNEI. V lost 6 bases and J lost 0, with 14 bases in between. This chain connects TRBV2 to TRBJ1-1, with D tentatively TRBD1 (5 bases). The sample was CD4+ T cells sorted from blood. The clonotype originates from a human donor in good health. The CDR3 here is CASRRGLAVNTEAFF. CDR3 DNA sequence: TGTGCCAGCAGGCGGGGCCTCGCCGTGAACACTGAAGCTTTCTTT.